These 17 T cell receptor beta chains were all obtained from the same sample, sequenced in a study of blood T cell repertoires in COVID-19. Here immunoSEQ multiplex PCR was the method, and the copy in TCRdb shows in-frame clones only, minus some. The data hold fewer than 350,000 clones, with around 86% observed a single time. Material: peripheral blood. The receptors were gathered from a woman between 55 and 75 years old with active or convalescent COVID-19.

The J gene is TRBJ1-4, the V gene TRBV5-6, with 9 nucleotides matching TRBD1. With 3 bases clipped from V and 2 bases from J, the junction kept 11 bases outside the gene matches. CDR3 length: 18 residues. Germline V lookup: CDR1 SGHDT, CDR2 YYEEEE. Written as DNA, the CDR3 is TGTGCCAGCAGCTCTACAGGGGGCGCGATCTTTACTAATGAAAAACTGTTTTTT. Its protein product is CASSSTGGAIFTNEKLFF.

The CDR3 sequence: CASSIDSPAGAYNEQFF. CDR3 bases: TGTGCCAGTAGTATAGATTCGCCCGCAGGGGCCTACAATGAGCAGTTCTTC. This sequence joins TRBV19 and TRBJ2-1, with D tentatively TRBD1 (6 bases). The CDR3 has 17 amino acids. Trimming took off 0 bases at V and 2 bases at J, with 14 bases between the two ends. The germline CDR1 and CDR2 sequences are LNHDA and SQIVND (reference sequence). The whole variable domain, filled in from reference TRBV19 and TRBJ2-1, reads DGGITQSPKYLFRKEGQNVTLSCEQNLNHDAMYWYRQDPGQGLRLIYYSQIVNDFQKGDIAEGYSVSREKKESFPLTVTSAQKNPTAFYLCASSIDSPAGAYNEQFFGPGTRLTVL.

V is TRBV6-5 and J is TRBJ1-2; 12 positions agree with TRBD1. The CDR3 extends over 13 amino acids. Germline V lookup: CDR1 MNHEY, CDR2 SVGAGI. V lost 6 bases to trimming and J lost 8 bases; unmatched junction nucleotides: 4. CDR3: CASRGQGAGGYTF. The DNA of the CDR3 is TGTGCCAGCAGGGGACAGGGGGCGGGCGGCTACACCTTC.

The rearrangement uses TRBV7-2 and TRBJ2-1; the match to TRBD2 covers 12 bases. The trim removed 1 base at V and 6 bases at J, leaving 4 bases unmatched. The germline gives CDR1 SGHTA, CDR2 FQGNSA. The CDR3 loop spans 16 amino acids. DNA of the CDR3: TGTGCCAGCAGCTTAGAGGCTAGCGGGGGGGCCAATGAGCAGTTCTTC. Residues: CASSLEASGGANEQFF.

The gene calls are TRBV7-6 and TRBJ1-2; 9 bases line up with TRBD1. V lost 5 bases to trimming and J lost 6 bases; unmatched junction nucleotides: 10. This CDR3 comprises 15 residues. Germline V lookup: CDR1 SGHVS, CDR2 FNYEAQ. CDR3 region: CASSHRWGDRDGYTF. In nucleotides, the CDR3 is TGTGCCAGCAGCCACCGATGGGGGGACAGGGATGGCTACACCTTC. The full variable domain, completed using reference TRBV7-6 and TRBJ1-2, is GAGVSQSPRYKVTKRGQDVALRCDPISGHVSLYWYRQALGQGPEFLTYFNYEAQQDKSGLPNDRFSAERPEGSISTLTIQRTEQRDSAMYRCASSHRWGDRDGYTFGSGTRLTVV.

The rearrangement joins TRBV7-9 to TRBJ1-3; D is unresolved. The CDR3 runs 19 residues. Germline V gene sequence: CDR1 SEHNR, CDR2 FQNEAQ (reference sequence). V was shortened by 5 bases and J by 2 bases, with 25 bases between the two germline ends. In nucleotides, the CDR3 is TGTGCCAGCAGCCCGCCGAGGTTCGTCGGAATCGCGGCTGGAAACACCATATATTTT. Encoded protein: CASSPPRFVGIAAGNTIYF.

The table lists this clone with a few counts. The V gene is TRBV7-9, the J gene TRBJ2-1, with D possibly being TRBD1 (6 bases). V was clipped by 8 bases and J by 7 bases, with 15 bases between them. The V gene's germline CDR1 is SEHNR and CDR2 FQNEAQ (reference sequence). The CDR3 consists of 13 residues. The CDR3 DNA reads as TGTGCCAGCCTTTATTGGGGGCCAAATGAGCAGTTCTTC. Translating it yields CASLYWGPNEQFF. Variable domain in full (rest from reference TRBV7-9 and TRBJ2-1): DTGVSQNPRHKITKRGQNVTFRCDPISEHNRLYWYRQTLGQGPEFLTYFQNEAQLEKSRLLSDRFSAERPKGSFSTLEIQRTEQGDSAMYLCASLYWGPNEQFFGPGTRLTVL.

The chain uses TRBV5-1 and TRBJ2-3, with TRBD2 identical over 10 bases. The J segment lost 0 bases and the V segment lost 0 bases, leaving 4 bases of the junction unmatched. From germline, CDR1 is SGHRS and CDR2 YFSETQ. The CDR3 covers 17 residues. CDR3: CASSLAGSGGSTDTQYF. The CDR3 coding sequence is TGCGCCAGCAGCTTGGCCGGTAGCGGGGGGAGCACAGATACGCAGTATTTT.

This rearrangement joins TRBV7-3 to TRBJ2-5; D may be TRBD1 (5 bases). V was clipped by 5 bases and J by 0 bases, with 10 bases between them. The CDR3 has 14 residues. Germline assignment: CDR1 SGHTA and CDR2 FQGTGA. CDR3 in amino acids: CASSPGPNQETQYF. DNA for the CDR3: TGTGCCAGCAGCCCAGGGCCTAACCAAGAGACCCAGTACTTC.

This clone was counted between two and nine times. The chain uses TRBV5-4 and TRBJ1-2; 10 positions match TRBD1. V gave up 3 bases and J gave up 5 bases; unmatched junction bases: 4. Germline lookup yields CDR1 SGHNT and CDR2 YYREEE (reference sequence). There are 14 residues in the CDR3. CDR3 residues: CASSSTDRGYGYTF. Written as DNA, the CDR3 is TGTGCCAGCAGCTCCACGGACAGGGGGTATGGCTACACCTTC.

As regards this clone: Other DNA sequences in this sample translate to the same CDR3. The chain joins TRBV3-1 (or the pseudogene TRBV3-2) to TRBJ1-1; D not resolved. Germline V gives CDR1 LGHDT, CDR2 YNNKEL (reference sequence). V was trimmed by 0 bases and J by 5 bases, leaving 7 bases between them. The CDR3 extends over 13 amino acids. CDR3 bases: TGTGCCAGCAGCCAAGACGGCAGGACTGAAGCTTTCTTT. Its protein product is CASSQDGRTEAFF.

The CDR3 loop is CASTLQGGGGTTDTQYF. The CDR3 region has the DNA TGTGCCAGCACCCTCCAAGGGGGCGGGGGGACCACAGATACGCAGTATTTT. The gene calls are TRBV7-3 and TRBJ2-3; D is possibly TRBD2 (8 bases). Deletions cut 7 bases from V and 2 bases from J, with 22 bases between. Germline lookup yields CDR1 SGHTA and CDR2 FQGTGA. The CDR3 is made up of 17 amino acids.

V is TRBV6-1 and J is TRBJ2-5, with D perhaps TRBD2 (5 bases). V gave up 1 base and J gave up 5 bases, with 5 bases separating them. The germline V gene has CDR1 MNHNS and CDR2 SASEGT. The length of the CDR3 is 12 residues. CDR3 nucleotides: TGTGCCAGCAGTGAAGGCGGGGAGACCCAGTACTTC. It codes for CASSEGGETQYF.

The rearrangement joins TRBV5-1 to TRBJ2-3; 11 nucleotides agree with TRBD2. Trimming removed 4 bases from V and 2 bases from J; junction bases left unmatched: 9. CDR3 size: 17 residues. In germline, CDR1 is SGHRS, CDR2 YFSETQ. CDR3 amino acids: CASSAALAGGITDTQYF. Written as DNA, the CDR3 is TGCGCCAGCAGCGCAGCTTTAGCGGGGGGGATCACAGATACGCAGTATTTT.

About this clone itself: Compared with germline, one end of the junction differs, possibly owing to a read error. The chain couples TRBV6-5 to TRBJ2-5; possibly TRBD2 for D (5 bases). The germline gives CDR1 MNHEY, CDR2 SVGAGI. This CDR3 spans 14 amino acids. CDR3 DNA: TGTGCCAGCAGTGACTCGCTAGCTCGAGAGACCCAGTACTTC. Its translation: CASSDSLARETQYF.

CDR3 amino acids: CASRRGGMNTEAFF. The CDR3 DNA reads TGCGCCAGCAGGAGGGGGGGGATGAACACTGAAGCTTTCTTT. V is TRBV4-1 and J is TRBJ1-1; a possible D gene is TRBD1 (6 bases). The CDR3 contains 14 residues. Germline values: CDR1 MGHRA, CDR2 YSYEKL. V was pared by 6 bases and J by 0 bases, with 11 bases between.

The J gene is TRBJ1-6, the V gene TRBV10-3; 7 bases are a match to TRBD1. The CDR3 totals 14 residues. CDR1 is ENHRY and CDR2 is SYGVKD in the germline V gene. Trimming at V came to 6 bases and at J to 10 bases, leaving 9 bases not matched to a gene. In nucleotides, the CDR3 is TGTGCCATCAGACCCGACAGGGTGGGCTCACCCCTCCACTTT. It yields the protein CAIRPDRVGSPLHF.